The 15 T cell receptor beta chains listed next were all sequenced from one sample in a study of T cell responses to AZD1222 COVID-19 vaccine. Only in-frame clones appear in the TCRdb table, and some are missing; sequencing was by immunoSEQ multiplex PCR. The sample carries some 130,000 clones, nearly 95% recorded once. The sequencing here drew on peripheral blood, taken on day 0 of AZD1222 vaccination. The receptors derive from an adult in good health.

The chain combines TRBV16 with TRBJ2-1, with TRBD2 identical over 12 bases. This CDR3 has 16 amino acids. The V and J ends lost 2 bases and 4 bases, in that order; junction bases with no gene match: 3. Germline V gives CDR1 KGHSY, CDR2 FQNENV. The chain's CDR3 is CASSQTGTSGYNEQFF. CDR3 DNA sequence: TGTGCCAGCAGCCAAACCGGGACTAGCGGGTACAATGAGCAGTTCTTC.

The rearrangement links TRBV5-1 to TRBJ2-1, with 13 bases identical to TRBD2. V was clipped by 8 bases and J by 2 bases; unmatched bases: 4. The CDR3 covers 15 residues. In germline, CDR1 is SGHRS, CDR2 YFSETQ. The CDR3 nucleotides read TGCGCCAGTACGACTAGCGGGGGGACCTACAATGAGCAGTTCTTC. Protein: CASTTSGGTYNEQFF.

The chain links TRBV2 to TRBJ1-1; D might be TRBD1 (6 bases). Trimming removed 8 bases at V and 3 bases at J, with 16 bases between. The CDR3 contains 14 residues. Germline CDR1 and CDR2: SNHLY and FYNNEI. The CDR3 is CASRRGGAYTEAFF. The CDR3, as DNA: TGTGCCAGCCGACGGGGGGGCGCATACACTGAAGCTTTCTTT.

The CDR3 sequence is CASSFPTGGFGYTF. The CDR3 DNA reads as TGTGCCAGCAGCTTCCCCACAGGGGGCTTTGGCTACACCTTC. J is TRBJ1-2 and V is TRBV7-9, with 9 bases identical to TRBD1. CDR1 SEHNR and CDR2 FQNEAQ come from the germline V gene (reference sequence). Trimming at V came to 3 bases and at J to 7 bases, leaving 6 bases not matched to a gene. The CDR3 consists of 14 residues.

The chain uses TRBV11-2 and TRBJ2-1; a possible D gene is TRBD2 (7 bases). The CDR3 loop spans 15 amino acids. V was shortened by 2 bases and J by 8 bases, with 16 bases between the two germline ends. Germline V gene sequence: CDR1 SGHAT, CDR2 FQNNGV. CDR3 sequence (DNA): TGTGCCAGCAGCTTACCCATGAAGGGGGGGGATGAGCAGTTCTTC. Amino acids: CASSLPMKGGDEQFF.

This clone was counted only a few times. This rearrangement joins TRBV4-1 to TRBJ2-1; D is perhaps TRBD1 or TRBD2 (5 bases each). The CDR3 runs 14 residues. V lost 5 bases, J lost 9 bases, and 17 bases lay in between. Germline V CDR1 and CDR2: MGHRA, YSYEKL. The CDR3 is CASSYPGPGSEQFF. CDR3 DNA: TGCGCCAGCAGCTATCCGGGGCCGGGGAGTGAGCAGTTCTTC.

This chain uses TRBV18 with TRBJ2-3, with 7 nucleotides matching TRBD1. Germline CDR1 KGHSH, CDR2 LQKENI. V shed 1 base, J shed 4 bases, and the junction held 11 bases outside the gene matches. The CDR3 has 17 residues. The CDR3 DNA follows: TGTGCCAGCTCACCACGCCCCCCACAGGGGCTTGCAGATACGCAGTATTTT. This gives the protein CASSPRPPQGLADTQYF.

The chain employs TRBV5-4 and TRBJ2-2, with D possibly TRBD2 on 5 matching bases. V shed 9 bases and J shed 2 bases, with 14 bases lying between them. Germline assignment: CDR1 SGHNT and CDR2 YYREEE (reference sequence). CDR3 size: 14 residues. The CDR3 sequence is CATWAGSNTGELFF. The CDR3 nucleotides are TGTGCCACCTGGGCGGGTAGTAACACCGGGGAGCTGTTTTTT.

V and J are TRBV30 and TRBJ1-2; the D is unclear. The CDR3 runs 11 residues. The germline V gene encodes CDR1 GTSNPN and CDR2 SVGIG (reference sequence). V lost 5 bases, J lost 8 bases, and 12 bases lay in between. The DNA for the CDR3 is TGTGCCTGGGGTGGTGGGGTCGGCTACACCTTC. This sequence encodes CAWGGGVGYTF.

This clone was detected only once. This chain links TRBV7-9 with TRBJ2-5; 8 bases line up with TRBD1. The germline V gene encodes CDR1 SEHNR and CDR2 FQNEAQ (reference sequence). Germline trimming cut 4 bases from V and 4 bases from J; bases unmatched to any gene: 8. The CDR3 is 15 amino acids. The CDR3 spells CASSSDRGRGETQYF. The CDR3 DNA reads TGTGCCAGCAGCTCAGACAGGGGACGAGGAGAGACCCAGTACTTC.

V gene TRBV21-1 combines with J gene TRBJ1-5; the table's D call of TRBD1 was not tested on the DNA. TRBV21-1 constitutes a pseudogene. CDR3 size: 14 residues. The chain's CDR3 is CASTSDRGNQPQHF. In nucleotides, the CDR3 is TGTGCCAGCACGAGCGACAGGGGGAATCAGCCCCAGCATTTT.

V gene TRBV19 combines with J gene TRBJ2-5, with D uncertain. Trimming removed 9 bases from V and 3 bases from J, with 11 bases in between. The germline gives CDR1 LNHDA, CDR2 SQIVND (reference sequence). The CDR3 consists of 12 residues. The CDR3 bases are TGTGCCAGCTCTGGTCCCAAAGAGACCCAGTACTTC. Its protein is CASSGPKETQYF.

The CDR3 sequence: CASSVATGEDEKLFF. CDR3 bases: TGTGCCAGCAGCGTAGCTACAGGGGAGGATGAAAAACTGTTTTTT. V and J are TRBV9 and TRBJ1-4, with TRBD1 matching 7 bases. The V segment lost 0 bases and the J segment 6 bases; nucleotides outside the gene matches: 5. Germline-derived CDR1 and CDR2 are SGDLS and YYNGEE. This CDR3 has 15 amino acids.

V is TRBV5-5 and J is TRBJ2-1, with D maybe TRBD2 (5 bases). The CDR3 extends over 18 amino acids. Looked up from germline, CDR1 is SGHKS and CDR2 is YYEKEE (reference sequence). The V end was cut by 4 bases, the J end by 0 bases, with 20 bases between. CDR3 coding DNA: TGTGCCAGCAGCCCACGAGGTTTCGGGGTTAGCTCCTACAATGAGCAGTTCTTC. Its protein is CASSPRGFGVSSYNEQFF.

J is TRBJ1-3 and V is TRBV7-8; D gene uncertain. Germline CDR1 is SGHVS and CDR2 is FQNEAQ. The CDR3 loop spans 14 amino acids. The V end lost 1 base, the J end lost 1 base, and 5 bases lay between the germline ends. CDR3 amino acids: CASSLVGSGNTIYF. Written as DNA, the CDR3 is TGTGCCAGCAGCTTAGTCGGGTCTGGAAACACCATATATTTT.